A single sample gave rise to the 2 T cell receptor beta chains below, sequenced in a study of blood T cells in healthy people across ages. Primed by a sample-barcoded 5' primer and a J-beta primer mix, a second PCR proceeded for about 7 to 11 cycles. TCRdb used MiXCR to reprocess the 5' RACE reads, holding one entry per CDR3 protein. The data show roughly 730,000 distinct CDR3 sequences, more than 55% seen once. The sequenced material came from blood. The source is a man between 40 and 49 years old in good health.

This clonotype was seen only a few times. The CDR3 DNA follows: TGTGCCAGCAGCCGCGACCCGGTGGATACGCAGTATTTT. It encodes CASSRDPVDTQYF. V is TRBV2 and J is TRBJ2-3; D is undetermined. The germline CDR1 and CDR2 sequences are SNHLY and FYNNEI. CDR3 size: 13 residues. V gave up 6 bases and J gave up 6 bases, with 13 bases separating them.

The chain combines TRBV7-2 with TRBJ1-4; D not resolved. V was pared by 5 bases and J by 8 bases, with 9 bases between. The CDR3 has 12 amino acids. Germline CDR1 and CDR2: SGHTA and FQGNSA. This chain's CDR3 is CASSRPQEKLFF. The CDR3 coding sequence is TGTGCCAGCAGCCGACCTCAAGAAAAACTGTTTTTT.